This TCR beta chain was captured in a study of T cells in Graves' hyperthyroidism and ophthalmopathy. Study details: Prior to any treatment, at the point of initial diagnosis, peripheral blood was collected.

Disease lasting under 3 months, a NOSPECS grade of at least 4, and a Clinical Activity Score of at least 3 were features of the ophthalmopathy patients. This clonotype turned up a few times. Amplification targeted TCR beta CDR3 regions from RNA transcripts. The HTBI primer set served for first-round RT-PCR of the TCR CDR3. Via MiXCR, TCRdb re-called the multiplex PCR reads, giving one row per CDR3 protein. The table lists 500,000 to 750,000 distinct CDR3 sequences, 13% to 15% of them singletons. The sequence came from a woman aged 18-30 years with Graves' ophthalmopathy. The sample taken for sequencing was blood.

CDR3 sequence reads: CASSRTGGSGANVLTF. The CDR3 DNA follows: TGTGCCAGTAGTAGAACAGGGGGCTCTGGGGCCAACGTCCTGACTTTC. The V gene is TRBV19, the J gene TRBJ2-6; TRBD1 matches 8 bases. J gave up 0 bases and V 4 bases, and 2 bases lay outside the gene matches. The CDR3 consists of 16 residues. CDR1 and CDR2 from the germline V gene are LNHDA and SQIVND (reference sequence).